Sequencing of this T cell receptor beta chain was carried out in a study of beta chain features in type 1 diabetes. Study overall: All of the samples together had roughly 98 million sorted cells examined.

This clone was seen a few times. Germline V lookup: CDR1 GTSNPN, CDR2 SVGIG (reference sequence). Deletions cut 0 bases from V and 5 bases from J, with 16 bases between. This CDR3 region has 15 residues. Purities in excess of 98% were seen in all sorted populations. Reverse transcription of all isolated RNA meant that expressed TCRB transcripts were sequenced. Only in-frame clones appear in the TCRdb table, and some are missing; sequencing was by immunoSEQ multiplex PCR. This repertoire shows some 270,000 clones, around 7.3% found once; its top ten account for roughly 1%. The clonotype originates from a woman under 30 in good health. Sample: central memory CD4+ T cells from blood. The chain recombines TRBV30 with TRBJ1-2; no definite D call. CDR3 sequence reads: CAWSVFPERSYGYTF. CDR3 coding DNA: TGTGCCTGGAGTGTTTTTCCTGAACGTTCTTATGGCTACACCTTC.